Following are 13 T cell receptor beta chains from one sample sequenced in a study of cytomegalovirus exposure and HLA in healthy donors. Amplification used 60 Vbeta primers and 13 Jbeta primers. Profiled with immunoSEQ multiplex PCR; TCRdb holds only in-frame clones, not every one. The table lists around 150,000 clones, about 76% of them singletons. Sequenced sample: PBMCs. The origin of the receptors is a woman in her 40s in good health and CMV-seropositive.

The chain joins TRBV19 to TRBJ1-2, with TRBD1 matching over 10 bases. The germline CDR1 and CDR2 sequences are LNHDA and SQIVND (reference sequence). The CDR3 covers 15 residues. The junction had 8 bases not matched to a gene; V was cut back by 7 bases and J by 3 bases. The DNA for the CDR3 is TGTGCCAGTACAATGGGGGACAGGGGCTACTATGGCTACACCTTC. Amino acid sequence: CASTMGDRGYYGYTF.

This clone was observed a few times. This rearrangement joins TRBV4-3 to TRBJ2-7, with a weak D call TRBD1 (6 bases). Germline CDR1 LGHNA, CDR2 YSLEER. The CDR3 has 15 amino acids. V was trimmed by 1 base and J by 4 bases, leaving 14 bases between them. The CDR3 DNA follows: TGCGCCAGCAGCCAAGCGCAGGGGCCCCGATACGAGCAGTACTTC. Translating gives CASSQAQGPRYEQYF.

This chain uses TRBV5-1 with TRBJ2-5; TRBD2 aligns across 9 bases. The J call may be mistaken, given a closer DNA end match to TRBJ2-7. Germline V lookup: CDR1 SGHRS, CDR2 YFSETQ. This CDR3 is built from 16 residues. As DNA, the CDR3 is TGCGCCAGCACCCTTGGATGGGCTAGCGGGAACTACGAGCAGTACTTC. It yields the protein CASTLGWASGNYEQYF.

In its sample, this clone was seen once. The chain couples TRBV9 to TRBJ2-2; 12 bases align to TRBD2. Germline V gene sequence: CDR1 SGDLS, CDR2 YYNGEE. The junction had 1 base not matched to a gene; V was cut back by 4 bases and J by 3 bases. The CDR3 runs 15 residues. This chain's CDR3 is CASSPSGGDTGELFF. The CDR3 nucleotides are TGTGCCAGCAGCCCTAGCGGGGGGGACACCGGGGAGCTGTTTTTT.

The chain employs TRBV7-2 and TRBJ2-3, with D perhaps TRBD1 (6 bases). The CDR3 runs to 15 residues. The ends were cut back, 5 bases at V and 2 bases at J, with 14 bases in the middle. Germline CDR1 is SGHTA and CDR2 is FQGNSA. CDR3 residues: CASSPGTTPTDTQYF. CDR3 nucleotides: TGTGCCAGCAGCCCCGGGACAACCCCCACAGATACGCAGTATTTT.

The J gene is TRBJ1-4, the V gene TRBV18; D remains ambiguous. The V gene lost 4 bases and the J gene lost 8 bases, with 14 bases spanning the gap. Germline V gene lookup returns CDR1 KGHSH and CDR2 LQKENI. The CDR3 totals 14 residues. The CDR3 here is CASSLGESSEKLFF. The DNA of the CDR3 is TGTGCCAGCTCACTGGGAGAGTCAAGCGAAAAACTGTTTTTT.

The chain couples TRBV6-5 to TRBJ2-7, with 7 bases that match TRBD2. Germline values: CDR1 MNHEY, CDR2 SVGAGI. CDR3 length: 14 amino acids. The V gene end was trimmed by 6 bases and the J gene end by 1 base; junction bases not matched to a gene: 6. CDR3 loop: CASRKEAGSYEQYF. CDR3 DNA sequence: TGTGCCAGCAGGAAGGAAGCGGGATCCTACGAGCAGTACTTC.

The rearrangement links TRBV6-4 to TRBJ1-1; 8 bases line up with TRBD1. The CDR3 has 14 residues. J was trimmed by 4 bases and V by 4 bases; bases with no gene match: 5. Germline V lookup: CDR1 MRHNA, CDR2 SNTAGT. The CDR3 sequence is CASSASTGGTEAFF. In DNA form, the CDR3 reads TGTGCCAGCAGTGCATCTACAGGGGGCACTGAAGCTTTCTTT.

This clone has only one observation. The rearrangement links TRBV14 to TRBJ1-2, with D possibly TRBD1 on 6 matching bases. CDR3 length equals 13 residues. Trimming left V 4 bases short and J 5 bases short, with 11 bases between. Germline CDR1 is SGHDN and CDR2 is FVKESK. CDR3 bases: TGTGCCAGCAGCCGCGACAGGACTTATGGCTACACCTTC. Protein sequence: CASSRDRTYGYTF.

This clone has only one observation. The rearrangement links TRBV7-2 to TRBJ2-5; maybe TRBD1 (6 bases). CDR1 is SGHTA, CDR2 FQGNSA, per germline. Trimming took off 6 bases at V and 2 bases at J, with 10 bases between the two ends. The CDR3 consists of 13 residues. As DNA, the CDR3 is TGTGCCAGCAGACCCGGACAGCAAGAGACCCAGTACTTC. Protein: CASRPGQQETQYF.

This clone was recorded only once. The CDR3 DNA sequence: TGTGCCTGGAGTGTGGCGGGACAGGGGACCAGTAATTGCATGAACACTGAAGCTTTCTTT. Translated: CAWSVAGQGTSNCMNTEAFF. The chain links TRBV30 to TRBJ1-1, with 10 nucleotides matching TRBD1. Germline-derived CDR1 and CDR2 are GTSNPN and SVGIG (reference sequence). Germline trimming cut 0 bases from V and 0 bases from J; bases unmatched to any gene: 16. There are 20 residues in the CDR3. The full variable domain, with the rest looked up from reference TRBV30 and TRBJ1-1, is SQTIHQWPATLVQPVGSPLSLECTVEGTSNPNLYWYRQAAGRGLQLLFYSVGIGQISSEVPQNLSASRPQDRQFILSSKKLLLSDSGFYLCAWSVAGQGTSNCMNTEAFFGQGTRLTVV.

The J gene is TRBJ1-1, the V gene TRBV7-9; tentatively, D is TRBD1 (5 bases). The germline gives CDR1 SEHNR, CDR2 FQNEAQ (reference sequence). V was clipped by 5 bases and J by 8 bases, with 18 bases between them. CDR3 size: 14 residues. CDR3 sequence (DNA): TGTGCCAGCAGCCCAGGGATTTCCCGCTCAGAAGCTTTCTTT. Residues: CASSPGISRSEAFF.

The CDR3 here is CASSTKGGQETQYF. The DNA of the CDR3 is TGTGCCAGCAGCACCAAGGGGGGGCAAGAGACCCAGTACTTC. The rearrangement joins TRBV5-6 to TRBJ2-5, with D maybe TRBD2 (7 bases). The V and J ends lost 4 bases and 2 bases respectively, with 12 bases between them. Per germline, CDR1 SGHDT and CDR2 YYEEEE. The CDR3 contains 14 residues.